The sequence of this TCR beta chain was determined in a study of blood T cells in healthy people across ages (dated by TCRdb to about 2015). For context, the study as a whole: In model experiments, roughly one uniquely barcoded TCR beta cDNA molecule per two T cells was captured by template switching. Using the same blood draw, the study looked at two additional independent replicas of 1 million unique cDNA reads for two donors, one aged 18 to 30 and the other aged 80 or older. The donors were divided into four age groups: young (average approximately 15 years), middle-aged (about 41), aged (about 62) and long-lived (roughly 88). Using deep sequencing normalized with unique cDNA molecular identifiers, the study measured how TCR beta repertoire diversity changes with age. To avoid experimental bias, donors of different ages were randomly spread across the sequencing lanes.

Comments on this clonotype: Its antigen remains undetermined. No base-level quality is on record; no much larger clone is a single base apart.

The protocol used for the library was 5' RACE. Sequencing was carried out with an Illumina HiSeq 2500. A second PCR of roughly 7 to 11 cycles was performed with a sample-barcoded 5' primer and a J-beta primer mix. A unique molecular identifier was introduced onto each TCR beta cDNA molecule by a template-switch 5' adaptor carrying 12 random nucleotides. Each sample yielded at least 2.5 million CDR3-containing paired-end reads. First-strand cDNA was synthesized from all RNA with the Mint cDNA synthesis kit, primed by a TRBC-specific oligonucleotide. All cDNA was treated with uracil-DNA glycosylase and then went through a first 18-cycle PCR with the universal primers M1SS and BC2_uni_R. Concerning the study's data processing: Normalization of each sample was performed by random selection of 1 million high-quality reads, each carrying a distinct molecular identifier. Reads sharing molecular identifiers were discarded rather than binned into consensus sequences. MiTCR, run with a Q25 quality threshold and the strictest error-elimination algorithm, handled CDR3 identification, clonotype clustering and error correction. A nonparametric unseen species model using Euler transformation provided a lower-bound estimate of total TCR beta diversity. TCRdb reworked the public reads: Q25 trimming with fastp, MiXCR clone assembly, productive beta chains retained. Duplicate CDR3 protein sequences are folded into a single record with the most common DNA and genes. TCRdb assigned the V and J calls; the authors' analysis was not used. The sample table lists hundreds of thousands of distinct CDR3 sequences, roughly 26% of them with a count of one. Roughly 17% of the sample is held by the ten biggest clonotypes.

A distance of 8 bases separates the germline ends of V and J, which lose 0 bases and 2 bases respectively. The CDR3, from cysteine to phenylalanine, totals 16 residues. The read is trimmed to its CDR3 DNA, 48 bases read in frame from base 1. For CDR1 and CDR2, the germline V gene lists LGHNA and YSLEER. Systemically healthy Caucasian individuals from Russia, approximately 39 in total and aged about 6 to 90 years, were included as donors. Each donor gave around 9.8 milliliters of peripheral blood, collected into EDTA-treated Vacutainer tubes. Ficoll-Paque density-gradient centrifugation was used to isolate PBMCs, with at least 7 million obtained per sample. Trizol reagent was used to extract total RNA from the PBMCs, yielding at least 5.5 micrograms per sample. Naive CD45RAhigh/CD27high T cell percentages were measured by flow cytometry on a PBMC aliquot from every donor. Results and caveats for the whole study, not just this receptor: Compared with the aged group, more naive CD4+ T cells, fewer expanded clones and increased TCR diversity were shown by the long-lived group, suggesting age selection. Observed TCR beta diversity correlated strongly with the percentage of naive T cells measured by flow cytometry. Conclusive comparison of naive and antigen-experienced compartments was prevented by the profiling of bulk unsorted PBMCs. Estimates of total diversity based on one million sequenced T cells were considered lower bounds and underestimates. Because donor CMV infection status was unknown, age-related changes in expanded clonotypes were potentially confounded. As age increased, observed TCR beta diversity per million T cells dropped in a roughly linear way, and a significant reduction was already evident by age around 41.

The sequence derives from a woman of 80 years or more in good health. Sequencing input: blood. The sequence is built from TRBV4-3 and TRBJ2-6; the D gene is possibly TRBD2, with 5 bases matching. The CDR3 protein sequence reads: CASSQDGSPGANVLTF. Read as DNA, the sequence is TGCGCCAGCAGCCAAGATGGGAGCCCTGGGGCCAACGTCCTGACTTTC.